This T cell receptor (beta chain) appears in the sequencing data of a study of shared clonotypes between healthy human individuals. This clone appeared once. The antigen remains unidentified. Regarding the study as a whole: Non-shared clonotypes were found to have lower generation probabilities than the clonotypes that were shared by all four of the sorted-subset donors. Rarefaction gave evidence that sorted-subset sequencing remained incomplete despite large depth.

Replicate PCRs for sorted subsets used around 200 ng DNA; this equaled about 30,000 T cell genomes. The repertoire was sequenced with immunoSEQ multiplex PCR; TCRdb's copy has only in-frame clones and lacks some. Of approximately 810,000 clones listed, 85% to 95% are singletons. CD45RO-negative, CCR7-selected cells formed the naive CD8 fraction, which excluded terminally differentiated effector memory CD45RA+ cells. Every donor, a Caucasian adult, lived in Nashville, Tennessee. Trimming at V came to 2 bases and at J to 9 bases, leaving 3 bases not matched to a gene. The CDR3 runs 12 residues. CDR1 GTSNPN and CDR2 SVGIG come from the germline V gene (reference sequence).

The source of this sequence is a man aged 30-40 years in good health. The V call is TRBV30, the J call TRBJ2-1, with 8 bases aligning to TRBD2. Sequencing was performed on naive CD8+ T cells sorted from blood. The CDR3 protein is CAWSHGRGEQFF. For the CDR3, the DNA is TGTGCCTGGAGTCACGGGAGGGGTGAGCAGTTCTTC.